What follows are 21 T cell receptor beta chains derived from one specimen sequenced in a study of T cell changes during pregnancy in multiple sclerosis. This table comes from immunoSEQ multiplex PCR, and its TCRdb copy is limited to in-frame clones, with some not included. The table records 12,000 or so clones, about four fifths of them present only once. The sample was CD8+ T cells from peripheral blood mononuclear cells, taken after pregnancy. The source of these receptors is a female donor in good health, enrolled as a control in a pregnancy study.

This chain joins TRBV7-9 and TRBJ1-4; TRBD1 matches 9 bases. The CDR3 consists of 17 residues. Trimming at V came to 4 bases and at J to 10 bases, leaving 16 bases not matched to a gene. Germline V gives CDR1 SEHNR, CDR2 FQNEAQ (reference sequence). CDR3 DNA sequence: TGTGCCAGCAGCTCCATACAGGGGGCGGTCGGTTTCGTAAAACTGTTTTTT. It specifies CASSSIQGAVGFVKLFF.

V and J are TRBV5-8 and TRBJ2-5, with 9 positions matching TRBD2. CDR1 is SGHTS, CDR2 YDEGEE, per germline. J lost 5 bases, V lost 5 bases, and 13 bases had no gene match. This CDR3 comprises 16 residues. CDR3 in DNA: TGTGCCAGCAGGCAGCTAGGAGCGGGAGGTGGGGAGACCCAGTACTTC. This sequence encodes CASRQLGAGGGETQYF.

This clone was seen only once. The gene calls are TRBV7-9 and TRBJ2-7; weak D call: TRBD2 (6 bases). The CDR3 contains 15 residues. V shed 5 bases and J shed 4 bases, with 18 bases lying between them. Germline CDR1 SEHNR, CDR2 FQNEAQ (reference sequence). The CDR3 DNA reads as TGTGCCAGCAGCGAACCGTGGGACTTGGTATACGAGCAGTACTTC. Encoded protein: CASSEPWDLVYEQYF.

The CDR3 coding sequence is TGTGCCAGTAGCAGACAGAACACCGGGGAGCTGTTTTTT. Amino acid sequence: CASSRQNTGELFF. The gene calls are TRBV19 and TRBJ2-2, with D uncertain. CDR1 and CDR2 (germline): LNHDA, SQIVND (reference sequence). V lost 6 bases, J lost 1 base, and 6 bases lay in between. This CDR3 contains 13 residues.

The chain uses TRBV7-9 and TRBJ1-4; unclear D gene. Deletions cut 1 base from V and 8 bases from J, with 17 bases between. From germline, CDR1 is SEHNR and CDR2 FQNEAQ (reference sequence). The CDR3 covers 16 residues. As DNA, the CDR3 is TGTGCCAGCAGCTTAGGAACGGTCAATTATTTCGAAAAACTGTTTTTT. This gives the protein CASSLGTVNYFEKLFF.

This chain joins TRBV15 and TRBJ2-1, with D unclear. Per the germline V gene, CDR1 is LNHNV and CDR2 is YYDKDF (reference sequence). The CDR3 consists of 15 residues. Trimming pared 3 bases from V and 5 bases from J, leaving 14 bases between. CDR3 sequence: CATSSAFRGHNEQFF. The CDR3, as DNA: TGTGCCACCAGCAGTGCCTTCCGAGGTCACAATGAGCAGTTCTTC.

This chain connects TRBV6-1 to TRBJ1-4; 8 positions agree with TRBD1. Per the germline V gene, CDR1 is MNHNS and CDR2 is SASEGT. V was clipped by 1 base and J by 6 bases; unmatched bases: 7. There are 16 residues in the CDR3. The DNA of the CDR3 is TGTGCCAGCAGTGAAGGGACAGGGAGCGGGGATGAAAAACTGTTTTTT. Residues: CASSEGTGSGDEKLFF.

This chain connects TRBV4-2 to TRBJ2-3; 8 bases match TRBD1. This CDR3 is 17 amino acids long. V lost 2 bases to trimming and J lost 0 bases; unmatched junction nucleotides: 7. Germline-derived CDR1 and CDR2 are LGHNA and YNFKEQ. The CDR3 sequence is CASSQNRGTGSTDTQYF. CDR3 bases: TGTGCCAGCAGCCAAAACAGAGGGACAGGAAGCACAGATACGCAGTATTTT.

The chain links TRBV27 to TRBJ2-1, with 9 bases identical to TRBD1. V was clipped by 5 bases and J by 7 bases; unmatched bases: 6. The V gene's germline CDR1 is MNHEY and CDR2 SMNVEV (reference sequence). The length of the CDR3 is 14 residues. The CDR3 loop reads CASSLGTGRNEQFF. The CDR3 DNA follows: TGTGCCAGCAGTCTAGGGACAGGGAGGAATGAGCAGTTCTTC.

The chain couples TRBV27 to TRBJ2-1; 9 bases are shared with TRBD2. Per the germline V gene, CDR1 is MNHEY and CDR2 is SMNVEV (reference sequence). Germline trimming cut 4 bases from V and 8 bases from J; bases unmatched to any gene: 9. CDR3 length equals 15 residues. CDR3 protein: CASSSGWREGYEQFF. The CDR3 DNA reads as TGTGCCAGCAGTTCTGGGTGGCGGGAGGGCTATGAGCAGTTCTTC.

The gene calls are TRBV7-9 and TRBJ2-1; TRBD2 aligns across 7 bases. From germline, CDR1 is SEHNR and CDR2 FQNEAQ (reference sequence). Trimming removed 1 base from V and 5 bases from J; junction bases left unmatched: 5. The CDR3 sequence is 15 residues long. The CDR3 loop is CASSLGTSQDNEQFF. CDR3 DNA: TGTGCCAGCAGCTTAGGGACTAGTCAAGACAATGAGCAGTTCTTC.

The chain joins TRBV13 to TRBJ1-1; a weak D match, TRBD1 (6 bases). Germline CDR1 PRHDT, CDR2 FYEKMQ (reference sequence). The CDR3 has 15 amino acids. Trimming removed 4 bases from V and 5 bases from J, with 17 bases in between. CDR3 loop: CASSSAGAGRTEAFF. As DNA, the CDR3 is TGTGCCAGCAGCTCGGCGGGGGCGGGGCGGACTGAAGCTTTCTTT.

This clone was detected once. The rearrangement joins TRBV19 to TRBJ2-1; the match to TRBD2 covers 12 bases. V trimming: 10 bases; J trimming: 0 bases; junction bases outside the gene matches: 4. CDR3 length: 15 residues. Germline V gives CDR1 LNHDA, CDR2 SQIVND (reference sequence). The CDR3 sequence is CATGLAGSSYNEQFF. The CDR3 bases are TGTGCCACCGGACTAGCGGGGAGCTCCTACAATGAGCAGTTCTTC.

The chain employs TRBV7-3 and TRBJ2-5; 7 bases agree with TRBD2. Germline lookup yields CDR1 SGHTA and CDR2 FQGTGA. The CDR3 consists of 12 residues. The V gene end was trimmed by 2 bases and the J gene end by 7 bases; junction bases not matched to a gene: 1. The CDR3 protein is CASSLSGGTQYF. CDR3 nucleotide sequence: TGTGCCAGCAGCTTATCGGGAGGGACCCAGTACTTC.

This chain connects TRBV19 to TRBJ2-7, with 10 bases identical to TRBD1. The V and J ends lost 6 bases and 3 bases, in that order; junction bases with no gene match: 5. CDR3 size: 14 residues. Germline CDR1 LNHDA, CDR2 SQIVND (reference sequence). The CDR3 DNA follows: TGTGCCAGTAGGGACAGGGGGTACTTCTACGAGCAGTACTTC. It translates to CASRDRGYFYEQYF.

The rearrangement joins TRBV6-5 to TRBJ2-1; D possibly corresponds to TRBD1 (5 bases). V was shortened by 2 bases and J by 12 bases, with 11 bases between the two germline ends. Germline V CDR1 and CDR2: MNHEY, SVGAGI. CDR3 length equals 12 residues. CDR3 in amino acids: CASSYPQGSQFF. Written as DNA, the CDR3 is TGTGCCAGCAGTTACCCGCAGGGTTCGCAGTTCTTC.

V is TRBV13 and J is TRBJ1-1; D is undetermined. The CDR3 contains 14 residues. The V gene lost 4 bases and the J gene lost 1 base, with 10 bases spanning the gap. Germline V gene data show CDR1 as PRHDT and CDR2 as FYEKMQ (reference sequence). CDR3 region: CASSSPPGNTEAFF. The DNA for the CDR3 is TGTGCCAGCAGCTCCCCCCCGGGGAACACTGAAGCTTTCTTT.

In this sample, this clone is medium-sized. V and J are TRBV5-1 and TRBJ1-2, with unresolved D. Trimming cost V 3 bases and J 4 bases, with 13 bases left between them. The CDR3 is 14 residues long. Germline CDR1 is SGHRS and CDR2 is YFSETQ. The CDR3 DNA is TGCGCCAGCAGCTCCGGGAGGGTGACCTATGGCTACACCTTC. It is translated as CASSSGRVTYGYTF.

This chain joins TRBV6-5 and TRBJ1-2; 7 bases are shared with TRBD1. The germline V gene has CDR1 MNHEY and CDR2 SVGAGI. The CDR3 covers 16 residues. Trimming at V came to 0 bases and at J to 1 base, leaving 5 bases not matched to a gene. The CDR3 here is CASSYSWTGYNYGYTF. CDR3 DNA: TGTGCCAGCAGTTACTCCTGGACAGGATATAACTATGGCTACACCTTC.

The CDR3 DNA follows: TGTGCCAGCAGTTTTTTTGTCAGGGGGCTCGAGACCCAGTACTTC. It is translated as CASSFFVRGLETQYF. The rearrangement uses TRBV28 and TRBJ2-5; 8 nucleotides agree with TRBD1. The CDR3 covers 15 residues. The V segment lost 3 bases and the J segment 5 bases; nucleotides outside the gene matches: 8. Germline CDR1 is MDHEN and CDR2 is SYDVKM.

The chain uses TRBV11-2 and TRBJ2-3; 7 nucleotides align to TRBD1. The V and J ends lost 1 base and 3 bases, in that order; junction bases with no gene match: 4. The V gene's germline CDR1 is SGHAT and CDR2 FQNNGV. This CDR3 has 15 amino acids. CDR3 amino acids: CASSLGQGDTDTQYF. The CDR3 DNA reads as TGTGCCAGCAGCTTAGGTCAGGGGGATACAGATACGCAGTATTTT.